This T cell receptor beta chain is from a study of blood T cell repertoires in COVID-19. Clones were read by immunoSEQ multiplex PCR, and TCRdb kept only the in-frame ones, dropping some. The data show approximately 220,000 clones, approximately 86% seen once. Trimming took 0 bases from V and 1 from J, leaving 8 bases between them. The V gene's germline CDR1 is SGHTS and CDR2 YDEGEE. The CDR3 is 14 amino acids. The chain couples TRBV5-8 to TRBJ2-7, with TRBD2 as a possible D gene (5 bases). The source is a woman aged 40-49 years with acute COVID-19. Sequencing input: PBMCs or T cells enriched from blood (not recorded which). In DNA, the CDR3 is TGTGCCAGCAGCTTGGAAGGACTTTCCTACGAGCAGTACTTC. It is translated as CASSLEGLSYEQYF.